This T cell receptor (beta chain) was recovered during a study of blood T cells in healthy people across ages. In the study overall: Using template switching, researchers captured about one barcoded beta molecule for each two T cells.

Together with a sample-barcoded 5' primer, a J-beta primer mix was included in a second PCR lasting roughly 7 to 11 cycles. In TCRdb, the 5' RACE reads were re-called with MiXCR into one record per CDR3 protein. Of 1,800,000 or so distinct CDR3 sequences in the sample, 35% to 50% were seen once. Sample: blood. The origin of this receptor is a human donor in good health.

CDR3: CATSDSVRTSGFYQETQYF. In nucleotides, the CDR3 is TGTGCCACCAGTGACTCGGTCCGGACTAGCGGCTTTTATCAAGAGACCCAGTACTTC. The chain is built from TRBV24-1 and TRBJ2-5; 10 bases match TRBD2. The CDR3 runs 19 residues. Germline V gene sequence: CDR1 KGHDR, CDR2 SFDVKD. Trimming cost V 4 bases and J 2 bases; bases outside gene matches: 15.